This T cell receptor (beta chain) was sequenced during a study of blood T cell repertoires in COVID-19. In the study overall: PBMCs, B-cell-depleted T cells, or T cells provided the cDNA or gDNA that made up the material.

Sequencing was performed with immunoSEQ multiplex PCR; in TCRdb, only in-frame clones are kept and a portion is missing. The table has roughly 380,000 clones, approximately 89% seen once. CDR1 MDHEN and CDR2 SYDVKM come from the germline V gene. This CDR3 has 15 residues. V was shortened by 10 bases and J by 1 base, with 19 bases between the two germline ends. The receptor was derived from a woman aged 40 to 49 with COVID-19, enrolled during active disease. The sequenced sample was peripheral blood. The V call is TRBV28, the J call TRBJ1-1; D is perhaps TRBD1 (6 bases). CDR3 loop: CAIFGGPQENTEAFF. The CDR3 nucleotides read TGTGCCATATTCGGGGGGCCCCAAGAGAACACTGAAGCTTTCTTT.